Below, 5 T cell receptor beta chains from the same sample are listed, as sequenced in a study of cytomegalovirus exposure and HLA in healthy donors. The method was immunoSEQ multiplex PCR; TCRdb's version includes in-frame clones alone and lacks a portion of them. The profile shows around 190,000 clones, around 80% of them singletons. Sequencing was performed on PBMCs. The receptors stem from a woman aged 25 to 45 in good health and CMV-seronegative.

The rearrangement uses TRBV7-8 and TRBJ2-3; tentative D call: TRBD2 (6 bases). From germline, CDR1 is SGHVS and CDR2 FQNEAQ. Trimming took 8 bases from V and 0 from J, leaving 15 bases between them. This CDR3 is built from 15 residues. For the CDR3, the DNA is TGTGCCAGCCGACTAGGACTGCTTAGCACAGATACGCAGTATTTT. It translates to CASRLGLLSTDTQYF.

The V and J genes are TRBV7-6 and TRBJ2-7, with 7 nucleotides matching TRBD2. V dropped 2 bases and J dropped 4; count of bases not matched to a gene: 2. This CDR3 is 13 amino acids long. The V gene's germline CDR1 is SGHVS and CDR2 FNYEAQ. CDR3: CASSLSGVYEQYF. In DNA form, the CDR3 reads TGTGCCAGCAGCTTAAGCGGGGTGTACGAGCAGTACTTC.

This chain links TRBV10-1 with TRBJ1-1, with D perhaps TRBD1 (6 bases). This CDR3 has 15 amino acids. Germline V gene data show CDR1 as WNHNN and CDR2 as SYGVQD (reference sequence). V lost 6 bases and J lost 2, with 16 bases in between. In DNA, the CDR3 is TGCGCCAGCAGAAAAACGACAGGTCTCAACACTGAAGCTTTCTTT. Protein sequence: CASRKTTGLNTEAFF.

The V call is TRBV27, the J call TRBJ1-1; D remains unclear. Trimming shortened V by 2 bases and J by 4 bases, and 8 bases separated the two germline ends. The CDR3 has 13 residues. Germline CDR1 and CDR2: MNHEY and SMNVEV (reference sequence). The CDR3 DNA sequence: TGTGCCAGCAGTTTACAGGTTGGCACTGAAGCTTTCTTT. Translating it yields CASSLQVGTEAFF.

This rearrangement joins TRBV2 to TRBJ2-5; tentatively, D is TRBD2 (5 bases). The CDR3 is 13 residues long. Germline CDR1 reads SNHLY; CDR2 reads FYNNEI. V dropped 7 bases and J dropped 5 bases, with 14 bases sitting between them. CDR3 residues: CASIASIRETQYF. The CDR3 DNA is TGTGCCAGCATTGCTAGCATCCGGGAGACCCAGTACTTC.